Below, one T cell receptor beta chain is given with its context. Antigen: not known. The CDR3 is made up of 14 amino acids. Germline assignment: CDR1 DFQATT and CDR2 SNEGSKA (reference sequence). Trimming shortened V by 5 bases and J by 6 bases, and 19 bases separated the two germline ends. TCRdb independently ran MiXCR on the 5' RACE reads; one entry per CDR3 protein. The sample lists 310,000 or so distinct CDR3 sequences; 6.8% were seen once. The data were taken from a study of T cells after yellow fever vaccination. Study-wide findings and caveats: A large majority of primary-vaccination clones showed up again after the booster (approximately 95% CD4, 85% to 90% CD8). Of the clonotypes, a small share occurred in both CD4 and CD8 compartments.

The source of this sequence is a man aged 18 to 29 who received the YFV17D yellow fever vaccine. The chain combines TRBV20-1 with TRBJ1-1; TRBD1 might be the D (6 bases). The sequenced sample was PBMCs, obtained about 41 days after the first yellow fever vaccination. CDR3: CSALRTDSNAEAFF. CDR3 bases: TGCAGTGCTCTACGGACAGACTCTAACGCTGAAGCTTTCTTT.